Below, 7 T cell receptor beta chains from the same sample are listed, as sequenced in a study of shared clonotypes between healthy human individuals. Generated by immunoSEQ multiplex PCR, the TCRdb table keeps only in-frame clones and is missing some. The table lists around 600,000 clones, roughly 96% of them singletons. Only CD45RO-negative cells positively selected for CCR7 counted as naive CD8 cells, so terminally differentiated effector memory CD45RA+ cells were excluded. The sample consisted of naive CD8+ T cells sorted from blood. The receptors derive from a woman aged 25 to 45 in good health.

CDR3 sequence reads: CASSPYPGQSNQPQHF. CDR3 DNA sequence: TGTGCCAGCAGCCCTTACCCAGGACAGTCCAACCAGCCCCAGCATTTT. V is TRBV27 and J is TRBJ1-5, with a weak D call TRBD1 (6 bases). The CDR3 runs 16 residues. Germline CDR1 reads MNHEY; CDR2 reads SMNVEV (reference sequence). The ends were cut back, 6 bases at V and 7 bases at J, with 22 bases in the middle.

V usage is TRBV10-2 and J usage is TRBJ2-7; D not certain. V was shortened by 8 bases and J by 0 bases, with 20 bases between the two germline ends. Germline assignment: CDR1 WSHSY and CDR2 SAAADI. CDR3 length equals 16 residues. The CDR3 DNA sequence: TGCGCCAGCGTCGGACGCCCCGGATTCAGCTCCTACGAGCAGTACTTC. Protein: CASVGRPGFSSYEQYF.

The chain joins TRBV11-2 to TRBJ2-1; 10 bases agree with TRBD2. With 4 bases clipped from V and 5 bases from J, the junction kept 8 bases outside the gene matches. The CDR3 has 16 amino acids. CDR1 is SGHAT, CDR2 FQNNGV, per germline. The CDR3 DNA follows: TGTGCCAGCAGCTCGGAACCGGGACTAGCGCACAATGAGCAGTTCTTC. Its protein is CASSSEPGLAHNEQFF.

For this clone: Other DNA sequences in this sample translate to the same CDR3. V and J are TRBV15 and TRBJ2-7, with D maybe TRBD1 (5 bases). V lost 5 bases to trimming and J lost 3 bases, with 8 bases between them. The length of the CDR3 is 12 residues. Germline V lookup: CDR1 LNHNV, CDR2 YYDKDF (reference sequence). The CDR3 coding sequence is TGTGCCACCAGCGGACAATACTACGAGCAGTACTTC. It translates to CATSGQYYEQYF.

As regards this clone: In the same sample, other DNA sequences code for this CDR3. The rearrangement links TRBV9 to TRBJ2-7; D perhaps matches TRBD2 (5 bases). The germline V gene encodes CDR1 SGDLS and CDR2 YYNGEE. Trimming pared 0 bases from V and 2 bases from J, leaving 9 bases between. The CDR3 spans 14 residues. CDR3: CASSVDGGTYEQYF. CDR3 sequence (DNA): TGTGCCAGCAGCGTAGACGGAGGTACCTACGAGCAGTACTTC.

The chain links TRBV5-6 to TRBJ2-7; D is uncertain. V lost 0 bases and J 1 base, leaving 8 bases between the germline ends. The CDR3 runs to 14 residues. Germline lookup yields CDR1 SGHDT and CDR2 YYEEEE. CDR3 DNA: TGTGCCAGCAGCTTGGGCGTTGCTTCCTACGAGCAGTACTTC. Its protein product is CASSLGVASYEQYF.

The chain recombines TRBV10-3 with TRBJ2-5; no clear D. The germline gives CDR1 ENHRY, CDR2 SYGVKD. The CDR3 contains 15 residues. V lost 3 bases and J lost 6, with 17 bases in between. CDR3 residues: CAISDSMSAEKTQYF. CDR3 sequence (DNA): TGTGCCATCAGTGACAGCATGTCGGCCGAGAAGACCCAGTACTTC.